The 26 T cell receptor beta chains in this list originate from one sample, sequenced in a study of monozygotic twins with inflammatory bowel disease. TCRdb reprocessed the 5' RACE reads, keeping one entry per CDR3 protein, no DNA. Found here are 110,000 to 150,000 distinct CDR3 sequences; the top ten clones hold approximately 1.2%. The sequenced material came from blood. These receptors were taken from a human donor with ulcerative colitis or Crohn's disease, or a healthy co-twin of an affected twin (not recorded which).

The chain has TRBV23-1 and TRBJ2-3; with no DNA, the TCRdb D assignment of TRBD1 cannot be verified. TRBV23-1 is placed among ORFs of uncertain function. The CDR3 has 14 amino acids. CDR3 residues: CASFHVSSTDTQYF.

The CDR3 reads CATRDPQGSTGELFF. V gene TRBV12-3 or TRBV12-4 combines with J gene TRBJ2-2; TCRdb's assignment of TRBD1 cannot be checked, as there is no DNA. The CDR3 extends over 15 amino acids.

V and J are TRBV5-1 and TRBJ1-1; TCRdb reports TRBD1, a call that lacks DNA to check it against. Germline loops: CDR1 SGHRS, CDR2 YFSETQ. The CDR3 covers 15 residues. This chain's CDR3 is CASSPIPGGGAEAFF.

V is TRBV7-8 and J is TRBJ1-5; there is no DNA to check the TCRdb D call of TRBD1. CDR1 and CDR2 from the germline V gene are SGHVS and FQNEAQ. The CDR3 consists of 15 residues. The CDR3 spells CASSLVSTGGQPQHF.

The V gene is TRBV20-1, the J gene TRBJ2-1; lacking DNA, the TRBD2 call made by TCRdb goes unchecked. CDR1 DFQATT and CDR2 SNEGSKA come from the germline V gene (reference sequence). This CDR3 comprises 14 residues. CDR3 residues: CRAAKREIYNEQFF.

V is TRBV5-1 and J is TRBJ2-5; TCRdb names TRBD1, which stays unverified in the absence of DNA. The CDR3 runs to 15 residues. Germline values: CDR1 SGHRS, CDR2 YFSETQ. CDR3 sequence: CASSLLDRVGETQYF.

This sequence joins TRBV27 and TRBJ2-1; TCRdb lists TRBD1, though no DNA is available to test this call. Looked up from germline, CDR1 is MNHEY and CDR2 is SMNVEV (reference sequence). The CDR3 consists of 13 residues. The CDR3 is CASSLWGSNEQFF.

The chain recombines TRBV20-1 with TRBJ2-2; the D call from TCRdb, TRBD2, cannot be confirmed without DNA. CDR3 size: 15 residues. In germline, CDR1 is DFQATT, CDR2 SNEGSKA (reference sequence). The CDR3 loop is CSAAPGLATSGELFF.

The V and J genes are TRBV6-1 and TRBJ1-2. The CDR3 consists of 16 residues. The germline gives CDR1 MNHNS, CDR2 SASEGT. This chain's CDR3 is CASSRSTVLSDYGYTF.

The chain carries TRBV4-1 and TRBJ1-4. CDR3 length equals 15 residues. Germline V gives CDR1 MGHRA, CDR2 YSYEKL. CDR3 sequence: CASSQVYTTNEKLFF.

The chain is built from TRBV28 and TRBJ2-2; TCRdb's assignment of TRBD1 cannot be checked, as there is no DNA. CDR1 MDHEN and CDR2 SYDVKM come from the germline V gene. The CDR3 has 14 amino acids. CDR3 protein: CASSPGTVTGELFF.

The chain has TRBV4-2 and TRBJ2-2; TCRdb's D gene call, TRBD1, goes unchecked for lack of DNA. This CDR3 has 16 residues. CDR1 and CDR2 (germline): LGHNA, YNFKEQ. CDR3 loop: CASSQDRRGRGGELFF.

The chain combines TRBV5-6 with TRBJ2-7; TCRdb's D call of TRBD2 is untestable without DNA. Germline lookup yields CDR1 SGHDT and CDR2 YYEEEE. The CDR3 has 15 residues. CDR3 sequence reads: CASSHSGRPTYEQYF.

The gene calls are TRBV5-4 and TRBJ1-1. Germline CDR1 is SGHNT and CDR2 is YYREEE (reference sequence). CDR3 size: 12 residues. The chain's CDR3 is CASSLVHTEAFF.

The chain links TRBV20-1 to TRBJ2-4; as DNA is missing, the TRBD1 call by TCRdb cannot be tested. Germline V gives CDR1 DFQATT, CDR2 SNEGSKA (reference sequence). The CDR3 covers 16 residues. This CDR3 is CSATGPLASTKNIQYF.

The chain is built from TRBV7-3 and TRBJ2-3; there is no DNA to check the TCRdb D call of TRBD1. Germline V gene lookup returns CDR1 SGHTA and CDR2 FQGTGA. The CDR3 is 15 amino acids. This CDR3 reads CASSFRGLSTDTQYF.

The rearrangement uses TRBV12-3 or TRBV12-4 and TRBJ2-3. The CDR3 is 15 amino acids. CDR3 amino acids: CASSLGSSSTDTQYF.

The gene calls are TRBV5-1 and TRBJ2-2; TCRdb lists TRBD2, though no DNA is available to test this call. Germline values: CDR1 SGHRS, CDR2 YFSETQ. The CDR3 loop spans 13 amino acids. The CDR3 region is CASRVLASGELFF.

The V and J genes are TRBV7-6 and TRBJ1-3. The CDR3 contains 17 residues. Germline V gives CDR1 SGHVS, CDR2 FNYEAQ. CDR3 sequence reads: CASSLAAAGLSGNTIYF.

Here the CDR3 reads CASSPLTVNYAQYF. The chain has TRBV5-5 and TRBJ2-7; TCRdb names TRBD1, which stays unverified in the absence of DNA. Germline V gene lookup returns CDR1 SGHKS and CDR2 YYEKEE (reference sequence). This CDR3 contains 14 residues.

Here the CDR3 reads CASNKGQGRWTTDTQYF. The chain couples TRBV7-9 to TRBJ2-3; TCRdb picks TRBD1, but there is no DNA to check that call. CDR1 is SEHNR and CDR2 is FQNEAQ in the germline V gene (reference sequence). The CDR3 is 17 amino acids.

The CDR3 here is CASSLAGTKVYNEQFF. The gene calls are TRBV7-2 and TRBJ2-1; TCRdb's assignment of TRBD1 cannot be checked, as there is no DNA. The germline CDR1 and CDR2 sequences are SGHTA and FQGNSA. This CDR3 contains 16 residues.

V gene TRBV2 combines with J gene TRBJ1-2; the D gene TCRdb calls, TRBD1, cannot be checked with no DNA. The CDR3 spans 13 residues. The germline V gene has CDR1 SNHLY and CDR2 FYNNEI. The CDR3 loop reads CASRVQGIYGYTF.

This chain links TRBV7-6 with TRBJ2-7; the TRBD1 assignment by TCRdb is unverifiable without DNA. Germline V gene lookup returns CDR1 SGHVS and CDR2 FNYEAQ. This CDR3 region has 15 residues. CDR3 loop: CASSLVPGELYEQYF.

The genes are TRBV7-6 and TRBJ2-7; the TCRdb call, TRBD1, lacks DNA for checking. Germline V gene sequence: CDR1 SGHVS, CDR2 FNYEAQ. The CDR3 is 15 residues long. The CDR3 region is CASSLDDRSGYEQYF.

This CDR3 reads CSARAGGGELFF. This chain links TRBV20-1 with TRBJ2-2; TCRdb gives TRBD1 as the D gene, but with no DNA this cannot be confirmed. This CDR3 spans 12 amino acids. Germline assignment: CDR1 DFQATT and CDR2 SNEGSKA (reference sequence).